Below are 10 T cell receptor beta chains sequenced from a single sample in a study of T cell responses to AZD1222 COVID-19 vaccine. Assay: immunoSEQ multiplex PCR; the TCRdb copy retains only in-frame clones and omits some. This sample has 140,000 to 150,000 clones; around 90% occur once, and the top ten carry roughly 2.9%. Sequencing was performed on peripheral blood, taken on day 0 of MenACWY control vaccination. The receptor source for this set is an adult in good health.

The V gene is TRBV20-1, the J gene TRBJ1-1; D gene unclear. The CDR3 is 14 amino acids. Per germline, CDR1 DFQATT and CDR2 SNEGSKA (reference sequence). V lost 3 bases and J 0 bases, leaving 11 bases between the germline ends. The CDR3 is CSASNARMNTEAFF. In nucleotides, the CDR3 is TGCAGTGCTAGTAACGCCCGGATGAACACTGAAGCTTTCTTT.

The chain combines TRBV7-9 with TRBJ1-5; D not certain. Germline V CDR1 and CDR2: SEHNR, FQNEAQ (reference sequence). The CDR3 runs 13 residues. V was clipped by 3 bases and J by 1 base, with 4 bases between them. The CDR3 DNA reads TGTGCCAGCAGCTTCGGCAGCAATCAGCCCCAGCATTTT. It encodes CASSFGSNQPQHF. Combining the CDR3 with reference TRBV7-9 and TRBJ1-5 gives the whole variable domain DTGVSQNPRHKITKRGQNVTFRCDPISEHNRLYWYRQTLGQGPEFLTYFQNEAQLEKSRLLSDRFSAERPKGSFSTLEIQRTEQGDSAMYLCASSFGSNQPQHFGDGTRLSIL.

The chain carries TRBV6-2 or TRBV6-3 and TRBJ2-1; D not resolved. The CDR3 is 12 residues long. With 6 bases removed from V and 7 bases from J, the gap between germline ends came to 10 bases. CDR1 is MNHEY and CDR2 is SVGEGT in the germline V gene. The CDR3 nucleotides read TGTGCCAGCAGCCACCCACGAAATGAGCAGTTCTTC. Translating it yields CASSHPRNEQFF.

The CDR3 DNA reads TGTGCCAGCAGTTACTCGATGGGGGCCAAAGGCTACACCTTC. This translates into CASSYSMGAKGYTF. V is TRBV6-2 or TRBV6-3 and J is TRBJ1-2; D might be TRBD1 (6 bases). Trimming left V 0 bases short and J 8 bases short, with 13 bases between. The CDR3 totals 14 residues. Germline V gene data show CDR1 as MNHEY and CDR2 as SVGEGT.

This chain uses TRBV5-1 with TRBJ2-7; D is uncertain. V was clipped by 0 bases and J by 0 bases, with 10 bases between them. Germline loops: CDR1 SGHRS, CDR2 YFSETQ. This CDR3 region has 15 residues. CDR3 sequence reads: CASSLGIRSSYEQYF. The CDR3 region has the DNA TGCGCCAGCAGCTTGGGAATTAGGAGCTCCTACGAGCAGTACTTC.

This chain connects TRBV30 to TRBJ1-5; TRBD1 is a possible D gene (6 bases). The CDR3 totals 13 residues. V was trimmed by 3 bases and J by 4 bases, leaving 10 bases between them. The germline V gene encodes CDR1 GTSNPN and CDR2 SVGIG (reference sequence). The CDR3 sequence is CAWSLQGNQPQHF. CDR3 in DNA: TGTGCCTGGAGCTTACAGGGAAATCAGCCCCAGCATTTT.

The chain employs TRBV11-2 and TRBJ2-7, with 13 bases that match TRBD2. The V and J ends lost 5 bases and 2 bases, in that order; junction bases with no gene match: 3. The CDR3 totals 15 residues. CDR1 and CDR2 (germline): SGHAT, FQNNGV. This chain's CDR3 is CASSKGLAGTYEQYF. CDR3 sequence (DNA): TGTGCCAGCAGCAAGGGACTAGCGGGGACCTACGAGCAGTACTTC. Supplemented by reference TRBV11-2 and TRBJ2-7, the full variable domain reads EAGVAQSPRYKIIEKRQSVAFWCNPISGHATLYWYQQILGQGPKLLIQFQNNGVVDDSQLPKDRFSAERLKGVDSTLKIQPAKLEDSAVYLCASSKGLAGTYEQYFGPGTRLTVT.

The rearrangement uses TRBV9 and TRBJ2-1; 8 positions agree with TRBD2. The J segment lost 2 bases and the V segment lost 8 bases, leaving 9 bases of the junction unmatched. The CDR3 contains 15 residues. Germline CDR1 SGDLS, CDR2 YYNGEE. The CDR3 spells CASGLSGTTYNEQFF. The CDR3 DNA follows: TGTGCCAGTGGCCTTAGCGGGACAACCTACAATGAGCAGTTCTTC.

The V and J genes are TRBV21-1 and TRBJ2-5. TRBV21-1 is listed as a pseudogene. The CDR3 totals 15 residues. The CDR3 sequence: CASSPQQLMQETQYF. The CDR3 DNA follows: TGTGCCAGCAGCCCCCAGCAGTTAATGCAAGAGACCCAGTACTTC.

This chain links TRBV3-1 (or the pseudogene TRBV3-2) with TRBJ1-2, with D perhaps TRBD1 (6 bases). CDR1 LGHDT and CDR2 YNNKEL come from the germline V gene (reference sequence). The CDR3 is 16 residues long. V lost 0 bases to trimming and J lost 0 bases, with 11 bases between them. In nucleotides, the CDR3 is TGTGCCAGCAGCCAAGATAGGGGGAGAGCTAACTATGGCTACACCTTC. Its translation is CASSQDRGRANYGYTF.